The 6 T cell receptor beta chains listed next were all sequenced from one sample in a study of cytomegalovirus exposure and HLA in healthy donors. The PCR employed 60 Vbeta primers together with 13 Jbeta primers. Some clones are missing from TCRdb's copy, which holds only in-frame ones; the method was immunoSEQ multiplex PCR. The table records 60,000 to 70,000 clones, around four fifths of them present only once. The specimen was PBMCs. The origin of the receptors is a woman in her 30s in good health and CMV-seronegative.

This clone was seen only a few times. The J gene is TRBJ1-2, the V gene TRBV19; 10 positions match TRBD1. Germline lookup yields CDR1 LNHDA and CDR2 SQIVND (reference sequence). This CDR3 comprises 18 residues. The ends lost 5 bases at V and 3 bases at J; junction bases unmatched: 15. The CDR3 nucleotides read TGTGCCAGTAGTCCGGAGGGGGACAGGGGACATGAGGACTATGGCTACACCTTC. As protein: CASSPEGDRGHEDYGYTF.

The chain carries TRBV19 and TRBJ2-1, with 10 nucleotides matching TRBD2. Germline V gives CDR1 LNHDA, CDR2 SQIVND (reference sequence). The CDR3 length is 11 residues. The CDR3 DNA reads TGTGGTAGCGGGAGGTACAATGAGCAGTTCTTC. Amino acid sequence: CGSGRYNEQFF.

Of note for this clone: One junction end disagrees with the germline gene, perhaps due to a read error. The rearrangement uses TRBV4-3 and TRBJ2-5, with D possibly matching TRBD1 (6 bases). In germline, CDR1 is LGHNA, CDR2 YSLEER. The CDR3 sequence is 14 residues long. The CDR3 sequence: CAGSQDTGTETQYF. For the CDR3, the DNA is TGCGCCGGCAGCCAAGATACAGGGACAGAGACCCAGTACTTC.

The rearrangement uses TRBV7-2 and TRBJ2-3; 10 nucleotides line up with TRBD2. This CDR3 has 16 residues. CDR1 and CDR2 from the germline V gene are SGHTA and FQGNSA. Trimming removed 6 bases from V and 2 bases from J; junction bases left unmatched: 8. The CDR3 DNA sequence: TGTGCCAGCAGGCGAACTAGCGGGGCTCTCACAGATACGCAGTATTTT. The encoded protein is CASRRTSGALTDTQYF.

This clone has a single count. The rearrangement links TRBV18 to TRBJ2-5; possibly TRBD1 for D (6 bases). V was cut by 2 bases and J by 2 bases, with 9 bases left in between. The CDR3 extends over 14 amino acids. Germline values: CDR1 KGHSH, CDR2 LQKENI. The CDR3 here is CASSPRGNQETQYF. CDR3 DNA sequence: TGTGCCAGCTCACCAAGGGGGAATCAAGAGACCCAGTACTTC.

A word on this clone: The conserved closing phenylalanine or tryptophan is absent in this CDR3, likely reflecting a read error. No DNA is shown, since the ends of the CDR3 on it are uncertain; the CDR3 is the one TCRdb lists. The rearrangement uses TRBV4-1 and TRBJ1-4; no DNA check was done on the table's D call, TRBD1. With termini counted, the CDR3 has 15 amino acids. Germline-derived CDR1 and CDR2 are MGHRA and YSYEKL. The CDR3 spells CASSPRQTFNEKLFL.